This T cell receptor (beta chain) was documented in a study of T-cell reconstitution after alpha-beta-depleted transplantation in children. Study-level points and caveats: There were reportedly several hundred expanded graft clones from which alpha-beta T cells came about two months after transplant.

Germline V gene sequence: CDR1 SNHLY, CDR2 FYNNEI. V was pared by 5 bases and J by 7 bases, with 21 bases of the junction left unmatched. The CDR3 covers 18 residues. For this clonotype: As yet, its antigen is unknown.

Preparation of the TCRbeta library was carried out with unique molecular identifiers. TCRdb reprocessed the PCR reads via MiXCR and lists one record per CDR3 protein. The repertoire holds just over 950,000 distinct CDR3 sequences, with roughly 29% as singletons. The sequence came from a boy younger than two who had a stem cell transplant for SCID, so the T cells may come from the graft donor. The rearrangement uses TRBV2 and TRBJ2-5; 8 bases align to TRBD2. The sequencing used PBMCs, mostly from graft donor cells, collected 360 days after TCRalphabeta/CD19-depleted stem cell transplant. CDR3 sequence (DNA): TGTGCCAGCAGTTTCGAGGCGGGGGGCCATGGTCCGGGGGGGACCCAGTACTTC. Protein: CASSFEAGGHGPGGTQYF.